These T cell receptor beta chains were read from a single sample in a study of cytomegalovirus exposure and HLA in healthy donors. Sequencing was performed with immunoSEQ multiplex PCR; in TCRdb, only in-frame clones are kept and a portion is missing. This sample has over 70,000 clones; around 94% occur once, and the top ten carry roughly 0.6%. Specimen: PBMCs. The receptors stem from a woman aged 18-30 years in good health and CMV-seronegative. Each CDR3 is given without its conserved first and last residue. Fields, in order: V gene, clone size, J gene, CDR3 protein. The listing skips clone size in some rows; elsewhere it reads once, few, many or a size class.

>TRBV28|NA|TRBJ1-1
ASSTPGQLEAF
>TRBV27|NA|TRBJ1-6
ASSPRGNSPLH
>TRBV6-5|NA|TRBJ2-5
ASSRKRGGVETQY
>TRBV6-1|NA|TRBJ1-3
ASSEGQGAGNTIY
>TRBV9|NA|TRBJ2-6
ASSVALAGGYSGANVLT
>TRBV7-2|NA|TRBJ2-6
ASSSGQGAGANVLT
>TRBV5-1|NA|TRBJ2-3
ASSLENGQGGTDTQY
>TRBV6-5|NA|TRBJ1-6
ASSRQGHNSPLH
>TRBV7-2|NA|TRBJ1-6
ASNFRRGLNSPLH
>TRBV7-2|NA|TRBJ1-5
ASSLAGNSNQPQH
>TRBV6-5|NA|TRBJ2-7
ASSRIPDREQY
>TRBV13|NA|TRBJ2-7
ASSNTTYEQY
>TRBV6-5|NA|TRBJ1-5
ASSYSRDQPQH
>TRBV27|NA|TRBJ2-7
ASSRTGGFEQY
>TRBV10-3|NA|TRBJ1-1
AISESFFTGGPEAF
>TRBV6-5|NA|TRBJ1-5
ASSRTESNQPQH
>TRBV9|NA|TRBJ1-2
ASSAGTGGGYGYT
>TRBV6-5|NA|TRBJ2-1
ASSSGLAGGHEQF
>TRBV4-2|NA|TRBJ1-4
ASSQDSGGPNEKLF
>TRBV9|NA|TRBJ2-5
ASSVTGGTETQY
>TRBV29-1|NA|TRBJ2-3
SVKRVGGGGTDTQY
>TRBV10-3|once|TRBJ1-4
AISESGPNEKLF
>TRBV5-1|NA|TRBJ2-4
ASSQPGKNIQY
>TRBV18|NA|TRBJ2-2
ASSPRGLGELF
>TRBV18|NA|TRBJ1-4
ASSWDSNEKLF